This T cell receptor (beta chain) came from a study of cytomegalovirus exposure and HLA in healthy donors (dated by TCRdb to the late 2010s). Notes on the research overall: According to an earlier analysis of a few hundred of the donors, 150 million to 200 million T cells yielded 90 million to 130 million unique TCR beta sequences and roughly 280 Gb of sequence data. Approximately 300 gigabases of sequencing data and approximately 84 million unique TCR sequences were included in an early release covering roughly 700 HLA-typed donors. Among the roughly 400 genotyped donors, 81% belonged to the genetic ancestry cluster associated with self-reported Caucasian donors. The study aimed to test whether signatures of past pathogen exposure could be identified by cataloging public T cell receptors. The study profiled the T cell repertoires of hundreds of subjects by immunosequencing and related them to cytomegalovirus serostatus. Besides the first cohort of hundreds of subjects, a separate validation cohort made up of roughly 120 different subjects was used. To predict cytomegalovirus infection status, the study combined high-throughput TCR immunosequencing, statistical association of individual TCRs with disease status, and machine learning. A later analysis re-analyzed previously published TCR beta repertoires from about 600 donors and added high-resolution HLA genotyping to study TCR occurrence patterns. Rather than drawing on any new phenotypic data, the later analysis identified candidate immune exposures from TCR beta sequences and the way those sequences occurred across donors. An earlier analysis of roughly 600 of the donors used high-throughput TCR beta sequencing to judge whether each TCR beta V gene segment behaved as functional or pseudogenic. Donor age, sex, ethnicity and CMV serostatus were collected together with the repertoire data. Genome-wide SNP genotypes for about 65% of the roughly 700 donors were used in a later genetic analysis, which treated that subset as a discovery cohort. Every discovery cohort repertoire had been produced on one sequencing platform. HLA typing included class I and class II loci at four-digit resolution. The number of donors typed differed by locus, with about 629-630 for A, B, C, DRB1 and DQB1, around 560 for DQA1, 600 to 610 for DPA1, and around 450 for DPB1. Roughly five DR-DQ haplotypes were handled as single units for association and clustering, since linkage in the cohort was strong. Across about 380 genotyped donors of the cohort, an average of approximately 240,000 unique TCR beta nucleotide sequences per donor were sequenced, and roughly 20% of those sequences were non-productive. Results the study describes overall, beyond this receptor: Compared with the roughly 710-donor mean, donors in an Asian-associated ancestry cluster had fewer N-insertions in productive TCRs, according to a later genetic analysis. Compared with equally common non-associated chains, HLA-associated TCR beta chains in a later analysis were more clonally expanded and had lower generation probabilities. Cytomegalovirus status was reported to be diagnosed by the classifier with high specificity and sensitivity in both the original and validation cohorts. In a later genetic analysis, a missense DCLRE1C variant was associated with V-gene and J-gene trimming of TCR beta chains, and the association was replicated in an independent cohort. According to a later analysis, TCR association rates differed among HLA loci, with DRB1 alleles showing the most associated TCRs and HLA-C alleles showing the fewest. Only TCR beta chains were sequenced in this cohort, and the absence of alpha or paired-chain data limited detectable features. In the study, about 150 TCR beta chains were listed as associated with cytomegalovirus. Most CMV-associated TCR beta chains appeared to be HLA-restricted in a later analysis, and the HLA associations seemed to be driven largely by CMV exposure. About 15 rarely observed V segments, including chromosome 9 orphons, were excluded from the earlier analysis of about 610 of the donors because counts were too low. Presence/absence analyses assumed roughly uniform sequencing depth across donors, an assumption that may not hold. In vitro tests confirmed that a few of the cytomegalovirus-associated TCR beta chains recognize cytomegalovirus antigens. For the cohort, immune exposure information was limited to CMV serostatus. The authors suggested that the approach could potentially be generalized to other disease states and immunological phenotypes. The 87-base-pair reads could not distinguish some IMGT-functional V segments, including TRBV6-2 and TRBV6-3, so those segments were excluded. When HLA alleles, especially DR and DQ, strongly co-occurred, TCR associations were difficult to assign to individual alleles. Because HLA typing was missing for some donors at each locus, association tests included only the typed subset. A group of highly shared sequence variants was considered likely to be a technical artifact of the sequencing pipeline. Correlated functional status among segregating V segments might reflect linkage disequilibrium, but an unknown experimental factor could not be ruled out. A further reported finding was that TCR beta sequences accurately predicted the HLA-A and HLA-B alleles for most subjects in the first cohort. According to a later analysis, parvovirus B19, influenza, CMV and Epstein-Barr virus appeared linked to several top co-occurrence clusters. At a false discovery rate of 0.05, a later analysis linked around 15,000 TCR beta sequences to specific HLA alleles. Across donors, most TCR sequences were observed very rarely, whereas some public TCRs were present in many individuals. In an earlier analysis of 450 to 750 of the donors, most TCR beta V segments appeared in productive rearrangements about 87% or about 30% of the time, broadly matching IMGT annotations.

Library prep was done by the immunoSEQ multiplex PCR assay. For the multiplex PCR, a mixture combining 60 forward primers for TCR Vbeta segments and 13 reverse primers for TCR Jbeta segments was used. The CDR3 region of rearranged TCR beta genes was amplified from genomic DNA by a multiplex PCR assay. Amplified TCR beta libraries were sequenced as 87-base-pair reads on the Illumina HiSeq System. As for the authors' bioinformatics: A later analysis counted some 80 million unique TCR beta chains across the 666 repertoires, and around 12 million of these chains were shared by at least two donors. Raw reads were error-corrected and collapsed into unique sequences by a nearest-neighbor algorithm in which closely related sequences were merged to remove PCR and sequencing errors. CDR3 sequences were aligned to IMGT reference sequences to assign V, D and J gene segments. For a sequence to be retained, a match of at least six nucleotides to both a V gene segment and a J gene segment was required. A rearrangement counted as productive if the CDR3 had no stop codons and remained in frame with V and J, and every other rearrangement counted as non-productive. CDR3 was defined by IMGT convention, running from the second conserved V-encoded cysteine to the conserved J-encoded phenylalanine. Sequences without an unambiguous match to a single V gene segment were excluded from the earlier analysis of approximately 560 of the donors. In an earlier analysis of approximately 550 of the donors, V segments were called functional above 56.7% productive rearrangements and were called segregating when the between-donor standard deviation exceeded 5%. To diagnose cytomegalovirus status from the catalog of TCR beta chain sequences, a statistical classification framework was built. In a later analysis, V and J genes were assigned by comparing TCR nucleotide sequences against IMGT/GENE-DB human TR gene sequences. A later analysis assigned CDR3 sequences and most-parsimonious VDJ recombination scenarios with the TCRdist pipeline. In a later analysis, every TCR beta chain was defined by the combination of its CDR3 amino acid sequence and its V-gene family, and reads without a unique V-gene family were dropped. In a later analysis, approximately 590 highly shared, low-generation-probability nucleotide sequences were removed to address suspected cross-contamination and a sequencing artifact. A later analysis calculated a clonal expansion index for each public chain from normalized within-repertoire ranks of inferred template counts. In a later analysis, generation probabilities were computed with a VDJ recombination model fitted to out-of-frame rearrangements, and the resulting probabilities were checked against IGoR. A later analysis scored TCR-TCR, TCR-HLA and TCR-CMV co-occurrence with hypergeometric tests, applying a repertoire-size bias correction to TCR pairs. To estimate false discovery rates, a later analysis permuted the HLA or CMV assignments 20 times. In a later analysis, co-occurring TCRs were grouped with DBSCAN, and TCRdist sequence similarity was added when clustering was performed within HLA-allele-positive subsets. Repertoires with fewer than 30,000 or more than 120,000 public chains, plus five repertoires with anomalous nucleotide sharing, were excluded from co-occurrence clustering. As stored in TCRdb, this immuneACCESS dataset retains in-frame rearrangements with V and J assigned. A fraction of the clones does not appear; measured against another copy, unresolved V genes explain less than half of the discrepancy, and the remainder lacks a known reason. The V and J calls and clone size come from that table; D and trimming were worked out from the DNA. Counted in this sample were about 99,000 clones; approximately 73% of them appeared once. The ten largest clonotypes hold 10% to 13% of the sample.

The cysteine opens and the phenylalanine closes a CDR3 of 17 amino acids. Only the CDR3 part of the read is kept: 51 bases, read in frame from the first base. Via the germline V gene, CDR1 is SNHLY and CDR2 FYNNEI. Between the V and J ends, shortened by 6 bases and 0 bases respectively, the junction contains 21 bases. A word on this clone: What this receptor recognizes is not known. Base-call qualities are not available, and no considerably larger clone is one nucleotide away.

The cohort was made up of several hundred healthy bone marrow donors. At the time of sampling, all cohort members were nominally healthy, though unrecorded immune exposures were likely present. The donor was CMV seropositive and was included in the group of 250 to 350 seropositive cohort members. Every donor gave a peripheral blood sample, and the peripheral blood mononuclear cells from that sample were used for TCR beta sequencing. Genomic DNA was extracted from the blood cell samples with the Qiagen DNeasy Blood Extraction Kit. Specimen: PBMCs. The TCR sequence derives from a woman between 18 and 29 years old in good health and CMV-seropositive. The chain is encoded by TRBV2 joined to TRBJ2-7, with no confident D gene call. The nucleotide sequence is TGTGCCAGCAGGAAGACCAGTCCCGGCGGAAGCTCCTACGAGCAGTACTTC. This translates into CASRKTSPGGSSYEQYF.